The clone carrying this T cell receptor beta chain occurred a few times. This specimen comes from a study of technical replicates of blood from a few donors. Sequencing used immunoSEQ multiplex PCR; TCRdb keeps in-frame clones, though not all of them. The repertoire holds some 15,000 clones, roughly 84% seen once, with 10% to 15% in the top ten. V dropped 4 bases and J dropped 10; count of bases not matched to a gene: 9. This CDR3 contains 14 residues. The germline CDR1 and CDR2 sequences are SSHAT and FNYEAQ (reference sequence). The sequence was collected from a human donor in good health. The gene calls are TRBV7-7 and TRBJ2-1, with 8 positions matching TRBD2. Specimen: PBMCs. The CDR3 loop is CASSSGLGIREQFF. The CDR3 nucleotides are TGTGCCAGCAGCTCGGGACTAGGAATAAGGGAGCAGTTCTTC.